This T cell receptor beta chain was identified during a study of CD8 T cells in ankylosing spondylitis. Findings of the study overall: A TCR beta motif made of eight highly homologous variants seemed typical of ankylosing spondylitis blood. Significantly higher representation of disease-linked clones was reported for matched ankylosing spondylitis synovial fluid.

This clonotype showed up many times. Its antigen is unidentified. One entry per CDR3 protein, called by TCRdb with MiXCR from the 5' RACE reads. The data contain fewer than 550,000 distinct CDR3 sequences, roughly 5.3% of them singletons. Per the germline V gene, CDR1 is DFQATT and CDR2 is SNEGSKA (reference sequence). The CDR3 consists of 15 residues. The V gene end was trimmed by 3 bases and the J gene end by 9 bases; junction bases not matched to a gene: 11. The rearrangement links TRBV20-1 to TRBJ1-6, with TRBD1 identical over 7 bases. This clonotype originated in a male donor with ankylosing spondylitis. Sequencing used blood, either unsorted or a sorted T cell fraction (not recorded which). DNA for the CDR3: TGCAGTGCTAGGGTCCGACAGGGTTGGGCTTCACCCCTCCACTTT. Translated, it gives CSARVRQGWASPLHF.